What follows are 24 T cell receptor beta chains derived from one specimen sequenced in a study of Graves' ophthalmopathy and Graves' hyperthyroidism. For repertoire sequencing, the TCR beta CDR3 regions were amplified from RNA transcripts. HTBI primers were employed in first-round RT-PCR, then a second-round multiplex PCR followed. TCRdb independently ran MiXCR on the multiplex PCR reads; one entry per CDR3 protein. This table has about 400,000 distinct CDR3 sequences, 15% to 20% appearing once. Material for sequencing was peripheral blood. The receptors come from a woman between 18 and 30 years old with Graves' ophthalmopathy.

In this sample, this clonotype turned up many times. The J gene is TRBJ2-2, the V gene TRBV18; unclear D gene. The CDR3 covers 15 residues. The V end lost 2 bases, the J end lost 8 bases, and 15 bases lay between the germline ends. Germline V lookup: CDR1 KGHSH, CDR2 LQKENI. CDR3 in amino acids: CASSPNARISGELFF. The CDR3 DNA reads TGTGCCAGCTCACCAAACGCGAGGATATCTGGGGAGCTGTTTTTT.

The chain joins TRBV27 to TRBJ2-7; D possibly corresponds to TRBD1 (6 bases). V was cut by 6 bases and J by 0 bases, with 15 bases left in between. CDR1 is MNHEY and CDR2 is SMNVEV in the germline V gene (reference sequence). This CDR3 is built from 15 residues. The CDR3 reads CASRLGQSDSYEQYF. DNA for the CDR3: TGTGCCAGCAGGTTAGGACAGAGTGACTCCTACGAGCAGTACTTC.

This clonotype was seen ten or more times. V gene TRBV4-3 combines with J gene TRBJ1-3, with D possibly being TRBD1 (5 bases). The V gene's germline CDR1 is LGHNA and CDR2 YSLEER. The V end was cut by 3 bases, the J end by 0 bases, with 12 bases between. This CDR3 has 16 amino acids. The CDR3 DNA follows: TGCGCCAGCAGCCACGGGGGACGCAGCTCTGGAAACACCATATATTTT. Its translation: CASSHGGRSSGNTIYF.

Many counts were recorded for this clonotype. The chain combines TRBV5-1 with TRBJ2-3; D possibly corresponds to TRBD1 (5 bases). Trimming removed 0 bases at V and 6 bases at J, with 14 bases between. The CDR3 contains 15 residues. Germline lookup yields CDR1 SGHRS and CDR2 YFSETQ. The DNA for the CDR3 is TGCGCCAGCAGCTTGGGGTCAGGGATACGGGATACGCAGTATTTT. Translation gives CASSLGSGIRDTQYF.

This clonotype was recorded at least ten times. The chain carries TRBV20-1 and TRBJ1-5; no clear D gene. Trimming took 0 bases from V and 4 from J, leaving 10 bases between them. CDR3 length: 14 amino acids. Per the germline V gene, CDR1 is DFQATT and CDR2 is SNEGSKA (reference sequence). The chain's CDR3 is CSARDARKNQPQHF. The CDR3 bases are TGCAGTGCTAGAGATGCCAGGAAGAATCAGCCCCAGCATTTT.

This clonotype was seen ten or more times. V gene TRBV6-1 combines with J gene TRBJ1-2; the D is unclear. Germline CDR1 MNHNS, CDR2 SASEGT. V lost 6 bases and J 4 bases, leaving 15 bases between the germline ends. This CDR3 is built from 14 residues. The CDR3 sequence is CASRGDGDFYGYTF. CDR3 in DNA: TGTGCCAGCAGGGGCGACGGCGATTTCTATGGCTACACCTTC.

This clonotype has a count of ten or more. CDR3 sequence: CASSLRQGYNEQFF. The CDR3 DNA reads as TGTGCCAGCAGTTTGAGACAGGGATACAATGAGCAGTTCTTC. The J gene is TRBJ2-1, the V gene TRBV12-3 or TRBV12-4; 7 nucleotides align to TRBD1. The junction had 3 bases not matched to a gene; V was cut back by 3 bases and J by 4 bases. This CDR3 has 14 amino acids.

In its sample, this clonotype was seen a few times. The genes are TRBV5-1 and TRBJ1-1; the D gene is possibly TRBD1 (5 bases). V lost 2 bases and J lost 2, with 22 bases in between. The CDR3 is 18 residues long. Per the germline V gene, CDR1 is SGHRS and CDR2 is YFSETQ. The CDR3 DNA sequence: TGCGCCAGCAGCTTCGACCCGGGACGGAGTATCCGTAACACTGAAGCTTTCTTT. This gives the protein CASSFDPGRSIRNTEAFF.

There are many counts of this clonotype. In DNA, the CDR3 is TGCAGTGCTAGAGATGTCGAGACAGCTAACTATGGCTACACCTTC. Translating gives CSARDVETANYGYTF. The chain is built from TRBV20-1 and TRBJ1-2, with D maybe TRBD1 (5 bases). CDR1 DFQATT and CDR2 SNEGSKA come from the germline V gene (reference sequence). Trimming pared 0 bases from V and 0 bases from J, leaving 11 bases between. The CDR3 loop spans 15 amino acids.

This clonotype was observed at least ten times. The conserved closing phenylalanine or tryptophan is absent in this CDR3, likely reflecting a read error. The limits of the CDR3 on the DNA are not certain, so only TCRdb's listed CDR3 is given. J is TRBJ1-1 and V is TRBV6-5; the table's TRBD1 call for D was not verified on the DNA. The germline V gene has CDR1 MNHEY and CDR2 SVGAGI. The CDR3 comprises 13 residues, both ends counted. The CDR3 is CASRPAGTAVTVV.

V is TRBV18 and J is TRBJ2-7; the D gene is possibly TRBD2 (5 bases). The germline V gene has CDR1 KGHSH and CDR2 LQKENI. The V gene lost 3 bases and the J gene lost 4 bases, with 19 bases spanning the gap. The CDR3 has 16 residues. The CDR3 spells CASSPGVRSVGYEQYF. The CDR3 nucleotides read TGTGCCAGCTCACCGGGAGTCCGCTCAGTGGGGTACGAGCAGTACTTC.

This chain joins TRBV13 and TRBJ2-4, with no clear D. Germline V CDR1 and CDR2: PRHDT, FYEKMQ (reference sequence). The CDR3 has 17 residues. V lost 1 base, J lost 1 base, and 14 bases lay in between. The DNA for the CDR3 is TGTGCCAGCAGCTTAGATCGGGCCCACGGGGCCAAAAACATTCAGTACTTC. Translation: CASSLDRAHGAKNIQYF.

This clonotype was recorded many times. This rearrangement joins TRBV11-1 to TRBJ2-5; 10 nucleotides line up with TRBD2. The trim removed 1 base at V and 5 bases at J, leaving 10 bases unmatched. This CDR3 is 17 amino acids long. The germline V gene encodes CDR1 SGHAT and CDR2 FQDESV (reference sequence). The CDR3 is CASSLDLLAGRMETQYF. The CDR3 nucleotides read TGTGCCAGCAGCTTAGATTTACTAGCGGGAAGGATGGAGACCCAGTACTTC.

This clonotype was seen ten or more times. J is TRBJ2-5 and V is TRBV7-2, with a tentative D call TRBD2 (5 bases). CDR3 length: 15 amino acids. The V gene's germline CDR1 is SGHTA and CDR2 FQGNSA. The V gene lost 5 bases and the J gene lost 5 bases, with 18 bases spanning the gap. CDR3 in DNA: TGTGCCAGCAGCCCCAGAAGGGTGGGAGCGGAGACCCAGTACTTC. Residues: CASSPRRVGAETQYF.

This clonotype occurred many times. The chain recombines TRBV12-3 or TRBV12-4 with TRBJ1-5; D remains ambiguous. CDR3 length: 14 residues. V dropped 2 bases and J dropped 4 bases, with 9 bases sitting between them. The CDR3 region is CASSLSVWNQPQHF. The CDR3 bases are TGTGCCAGCAGTTTATCGGTGTGGAATCAGCCCCAGCATTTT.

Ten or more counts support this clonotype. V gene TRBV6-5 combines with J gene TRBJ2-7, with a weak D call TRBD2 (5 bases). Trimming pared 2 bases from V and 4 bases from J, leaving 12 bases between. Germline-derived CDR1 and CDR2 are MNHEY and SVGAGI. CDR3 size: 14 residues. The CDR3 protein is CASSYLGSGYEQYF. The CDR3 DNA follows: TGTGCCAGCAGTTACCTAGGGTCGGGATACGAGCAGTACTTC.

This clonotype came up many times. The chain couples TRBV6-2 or TRBV6-3 to TRBJ2-5; 7 nucleotides match TRBD1. V was clipped by 8 bases and J by 0 bases; unmatched bases: 12. CDR1 MNHEY and CDR2 SVGEGT come from the germline V gene. The CDR3 loop spans 16 amino acids. The CDR3 here is CASGGRDSRYQETQYF. The CDR3, as DNA: TGTGCCAGCGGAGGCAGGGACAGCCGCTACCAAGAGACCCAGTACTTC.

This clonotype was recorded at least ten times. CDR3: CASSRGGAGEAFF. DNA for the CDR3: TGTGCCAGCAGCCGCGGCGGGGCAGGTGAAGCTTTCTTT. The chain couples TRBV12-3 or TRBV12-4 to TRBJ1-1; weak D call: TRBD1 (5 bases). Trimming stripped 6 bases from V and 7 bases from J, with 15 bases between. The CDR3 is 13 residues long.

Many counts were recorded for this clonotype. The chain employs TRBV11-2 and TRBJ2-2; the match to TRBD2 covers 10 bases. Germline V gene sequence: CDR1 SGHAT, CDR2 FQNNGV. This CDR3 spans 17 amino acids. The V segment lost 5 bases and the J segment 5 bases; nucleotides outside the gene matches: 11. Written as DNA, the CDR3 is TGTGCCAGCAGCGCCACATTACTAGCGGGACTAACCGGGGAGCTGTTTTTT. It codes for CASSATLLAGLTGELFF. Full variable domain (outside the CDR3, taken from reference TRBV11-2 and TRBJ2-2): EAGVAQSPRYKIIEKRQSVAFWCNPISGHATLYWYQQILGQGPKLLIQFQNNGVVDDSQLPKDRFSAERLKGVDSTLKIQPAKLEDSAVYLCASSATLLAGLTGELFFGEGSRLTVL.

A note on this clonotype: With a much larger clone just one base away, this may be a read error. The chain carries TRBV16 and TRBJ2-7, with TRBD1 matching 7 bases. Looked up from germline, CDR1 is KGHSY and CDR2 is FQNENV. CDR3 size: 13 residues. In DNA, the CDR3 is TGTACCAGCAGCCAACGAGACACCGGGACAGAGTACTTC. It codes for CTSSQRDTGTEYF.

This clonotype was seen ten or more times. The J gene is TRBJ2-2, the V gene TRBV6-2 or TRBV6-3; the match to TRBD1 covers 8 bases. Germline lookup yields CDR1 MNHEY and CDR2 SVGEGT. The length of the CDR3 is 15 residues. The junction had 11 bases not matched to a gene; V was cut back by 10 bases and J by 4 bases. The CDR3 protein is CAIATGGAATGELFF. In DNA, the CDR3 is TGTGCCATCGCAACAGGGGGAGCGGCCACCGGGGAGCTGTTTTTT.

This clonotype was picked up many times. The chain joins TRBV12-5 to TRBJ2-2, with a possible D match to TRBD1 (5 bases). Trimming cost V 2 bases and J 6 bases, with 7 bases left between them. The CDR3 extends over 13 amino acids. The germline gives CDR1 LGHNT, CDR2 FRNRAP. This CDR3 is CASGLTGSGELFF. The CDR3, as DNA: TGTGCTAGTGGTTTGACAGGATCCGGGGAGCTGTTTTTT. The entire variable domain, with the rest obtained from reference TRBV12-5 and TRBJ2-2, is as follows: DARVTQTPRHKVTEMGQEVTMRCQPILGHNTVFWYRQTMMQGLELLAYFRNRAPLDDSGMPKDRFSAEMPDATLATLKIQPSEPRDSAVYFCASGLTGSGELFFGEGSRLTVL.

This clonotype appeared many times. An end of the junction differs from the germline gene, which may be a read error. This rearrangement joins TRBV6-2 or TRBV6-3 to TRBJ1-1; D remains ambiguous. There are 14 residues in the CDR3. Germline CDR1 and CDR2: MNHEY and SVGEGT. CDR3 in amino acids: CASSYSFGNTGAFF. CDR3 in DNA: TGTGCCAGCAGTTACTCCTTCGGTAACACTGGAGCTTTCTTT.

This clonotype was counted at least ten times. The rearrangement joins TRBV7-2 to TRBJ2-5; D gene unclear. The length of the CDR3 is 13 residues. Trimming removed 2 bases at V and 1 base at J, with 5 bases between. Per germline, CDR1 SGHTA and CDR2 FQGNSA. The CDR3 sequence is CASSLIGQETQYF. The CDR3 DNA sequence: TGTGCCAGCAGCTTAATCGGCCAAGAGACCCAGTACTTC.